This T cell receptor beta chain is drawn from a study of T cells in narcolepsy. Study-wide background: Enrolled donors included narcolepsy type 1 or type 2 patients and healthy controls.

Sequencing was performed with immunoSEQ multiplex PCR; in TCRdb, only in-frame clones are kept and a portion is missing. The data contain about 15,000 clones, over 75% of them singletons. Per the germline V gene, CDR1 is MRHNA and CDR2 is SNTAGT. This CDR3 region has 18 residues. V shed 0 bases, J shed 4 bases, and the junction held 6 bases outside the gene matches. This clone appeared a single time. Its target is unknown. Study-wide results and limits: Some memory CD4+ repertoires had no autoreactive clone sequences. Autoreactive HCRT-specific and TRIB2-specific clonotypes were marked in same-patient CSF-versus-blood CD4+ comparisons. Blood of same and different patients, but not healthy controls, reportedly held recurring autoreactive clonotypes.

The chain carries TRBV6-4 and TRBJ2-1; TRBD2 matches at 13 bases. The receptor was isolated from a human donor in good health. Sample: memory (CD45RA-) CD4+ T cells from blood. The CDR3 protein is CASSDSPLAGGTYNEQFF. In DNA form, the CDR3 reads TGTGCCAGCAGTGACTCACCACTAGCGGGGGGGACATACAATGAGCAGTTCTTC.